The rows below give T cell receptor beta chains drawn from one sample of a study of CD8+ T cells in alopecia areata. Measured with immunoSEQ multiplex PCR; TCRdb has only the in-frame clones, and not every one. Of over 150,000 clones listed, under 60% are singletons. Material: CD8+ T cells sorted from blood, obtained at week 24, from a patient treated with tofacitinib. All receptors derive from a human donor with alopecia areata. Each CDR3 is given with its conserved first and last residue. The D gene is left open where the match is weak. Part of the rows lack a size; the others show once, few, many or a class for expanded clones.

clone_size,d_call,j_call,v_call,cdr3_aa,cdr3_nt
NA,NA,TRBJ2-7,TRBV15,CATSREGSGSYEQYF,TGTGCCACCAGCAGAGAGGGGTCAGGATCCTACGAGCAGTACTTC
NA,NA,TRBJ2-7,TRBV7-9,CASRTPGRSYEQYF,TGTGCCAGCAGAACCCCGGGGAGGTCGTACGAGCAGTACTTC
NA,TRBD1,TRBJ2-5,TRBV29-1,CSVEPGTGGETQYF,TGCAGCGTTGAACCAGGGACAGGGGGGGAGACCCAGTACTTC
NA,TRBD2,TRBJ2-2,TRBV27,CASSLGLAGGTDGELFF,TGTGCCAGCAGTTTGGGACTAGCGGGGGGGACCGACGGGGAGCTGTTTTTT
NA,NA,TRBJ2-7,TRBV15,CATSPGVGYEQYF,TGTGCCACCAGCCCAGGGGTGGGGTACGAGCAGTACTTC
NA,NA,TRBJ1-4,TRBV12-5,CASGLERRTVAEKLFF,TGTGCTAGTGGTTTGGAGAGAAGGACAGTGGCTGAAAAACTGTTTTTT
NA,TRBD1,TRBJ2-6,TRBV5-1,CASSERQGGSGANVLTF,TGCGCCAGCAGCGAAAGACAGGGTGGCTCTGGGGCCAACGTCCTGACTTTC
few,NA,TRBJ1-6,TRBV11-3,CASSNRDINSPLHF,TGTGCCAGCAGCAACCGGGACATAAATTCACCCCTCCACTTT
NA,NA,TRBJ1-4,TRBV7-9,CASSLEWKLFF,TGTGCCAGCAGCTTAGAGTGGAAACTGTTTTTT
few,NA,TRBJ2-3,TRBV30,CAWSAGLGRADTQYF,TGTGCCTGGAGTGCCGGACTGGGACGGGCAGATACGCAGTATTTT
NA,NA,TRBJ2-5,TRBV9,CASSSPREGARKETQYF,TGTGCCAGCAGCTCCCCTCGTGAAGGGGCCAGAAAAGAGACCCAGTACTTC
NA,NA,TRBJ1-2,TRBV29-1,CSDGASYGYTF,TGCAGCGACGGGGCCTCCTATGGCTACACCTTC
few,NA,TRBJ1-2,TRBV30,CAWSPPGPATF,TGTGCCTGGAGTCCCCCGGGACCCGCAACCTTC
NA,NA,TRBJ2-2,TRBV5-1,CASSWIRAGESTGELFF,TGCGCCAGCAGCTGGATACGTGCAGGGGAGTCTACCGGGGAGCTGTTTTTT
few,TRBD1,TRBJ1-5,TRBV6-1,CASSVLQGFRGQPQHF,TGTGCCAGCAGTGTGTTACAGGGGTTTCGAGGTCAGCCCCAGCATTTT
NA,NA,TRBJ2-5,TRBV9,CASSSQETQYF,TGTGCCAGCAGCTCACAAGAGACCCAGTACTTC
NA,NA,TRBJ2-4,TRBV4-1,CASSQVLGSKNIQYF,TGCGCCAGCAGCCAAGTCCTGGGGTCCAAAAACATTCAGTACTTC
few,TRBD2,TRBJ2-5,TRBV7-9,CASSPLSSSGGAETQYF,TGTGCCAGCAGCCCCCTAAGTTCGAGCGGGGGGGCCGAGACCCAGTACTTC
few,NA,TRBJ1-5,TRBV15,CATSRDRGPSQPQHF,TGTGCCACCAGCAGAGATCGGGGACCCAGTCAGCCCCAGCATTTT
NA,NA,TRBJ1-1,TRBV7-9,CASSYGGNTEAFF,TGTGCCAGCAGCTACGGGGGGAACACTGAAGCTTTCTTT
NA,TRBD1,TRBJ2-2,TRBV29-1,CSVATGLTGELFF,TGCAGCGTCGCGACAGGGCTCACCGGGGAGCTGTTTTTT
few,NA,TRBJ2-7,TRBV11-1,CASSFSGDYEQYF,TGTGCCAGCAGCTTTTCGGGGGACTACGAGCAGTACTTC
NA,NA,TRBJ2-7,TRBV27,CASSFGGSNEQYF,TGTGCCAGCAGTTTCGGAGGTTCCAACGAGCAGTACTTC
NA,NA,TRBJ1-5,TRBV2,CASREGYSNQPQHF,TGTGCCAGCAGGGAGGGGTATAGCAATCAGCCCCAGCATTTT
NA,NA,TRBJ2-6,TRBV15,CATSRDASAGANVLTF,TGTGCCACCAGCAGAGATGCGAGTGCTGGGGCCAACGTCCTGACTTTC
NA,NA,TRBJ1-2,TRBV2,CASSPGGQGYGYTF,TGTGCCAGCAGTCCCGGGGGTCAGGGCTATGGCTACACCTTC
NA,NA,TRBJ2-7,TRBV13,CASSLEQSYEQYF,TGTGCCAGCAGCTTAGAACAAAGTTACGAGCAGTACTTC
NA,TRBD2,TRBJ2-7,TRBV11-1,CASSFMTSPSYEQYF,TGTGCCAGCAGCTTTATGACTAGCCCATCCTACGAGCAGTACTTC
few,NA,TRBJ1-2,TRBV7-8,CASSSSGRGYTF,TGTGCCAGCAGCTCAAGCGGTCGTGGCTACACCTTC
few,NA,TRBJ1-2,TRBV7-9,CASRHLRGNYGYTF,TGTGCCAGCAGACATCTTCGGGGGAACTATGGCTACACCTTC
few,NA,TRBJ1-5,TRBV7-8,CATRKDEDSSNQPQHF,TGTGCCACAAGAAAAGACGAGGACAGTAGCAATCAGCCCCAGCATTTT
NA,NA,TRBJ1-1,TRBV30,CAGGPGLNTEAFF,TGTGCCGGGGGTCCAGGGTTGAACACTGAAGCTTTCTTT
NA,TRBD1,TRBJ2-5,TRBV30,CAWNTGGQETQYF,TGTGCCTGGAACACAGGGGGCCAAGAGACCCAGTACTTC
NA,NA,TRBJ1-2,TRBV2,CASSELGGHNYGYTF,TGTGCCAGCAGTGAGCTGGGCGGGCATAACTATGGCTACACCTTC
NA,NA,TRBJ1-1,TRBV2,CASSGSEAFF,TGTGCCAGCAGTGGCAGTGAAGCTTTCTTT
once,TRBD1,TRBJ1-4,TRBV2,CASQGGYEKLFF,TGTGCCAGTCAGGGGGGATATGAAAAACTGTTTTTT
NA,NA,TRBJ2-5,TRBV10-3,CAISPSGRVQETQYF,TGTGCCATCAGCCCCTCGGGACGTGTACAAGAGACCCAGTACTTC
NA,NA,TRBJ1-3,TRBV4-1,CASSQDSTASGNTIYF,TGCGCCAGCAGCCAAGATTCGACAGCCTCTGGAAACACCATATATTTT
NA,NA,TRBJ2-7,TRBV5-1,CASSWRTASSYEQYF,TGCGCCAGCAGCTGGCGGACAGCGAGCTCCTACGAGCAGTACTTC
NA,NA,TRBJ1-5,TRBV10-3,CAISHPDGGSNQPQHF,TGTGCCATCAGCCACCCGGACGGGGGGTCCAATCAGCCCCAGCATTTT
NA,NA,TRBJ2-4,TRBV2,CASSPTAAKNIQYF,TGTGCCAGCAGTCCCACGGCAGCCAAAAACATTCAGTACTTC
NA,NA,TRBJ2-3,TRBV6-5,CASSYSTHITADTQYF,TGTGCCAGCAGTTACAGTACCCACATAACGGCAGATACGCAGTATTTT
few,NA,TRBJ2-7,TRBV5-1,CASRDGQANSYEQYF,TGCGCCAGCCGGGACGGTCAAGCAAACTCCTACGAGCAGTACTTC
NA,NA,TRBJ2-7,TRBV29-1,CSVVTGSYEQYF,TGCAGCGTTGTGACAGGAAGCTACGAGCAGTACTTC
few,TRBD2,TRBJ2-7,TRBV29-1,CSVMSGASGGEQYF,TGCAGCGTTATGAGTGGGGCTTCGGGGGGCGAGCAGTACTTC
NA,TRBD1,TRBJ1-5,TRBV30,CAWSVTGALNQPQHF,TGTGCCTGGAGTGTAACAGGGGCGTTAAATCAGCCCCAGCATTTT
NA,NA,TRBJ1-6,TRBV4-1,CASSQEFGDSPLHF,TGCGCCAGCAGCCAAGAATTCGGGGATTCACCCCTCCACTTT
once,NA,TRBJ1-1,TRBV6-1,CASSEYVGAEAFF,TGTGCCAGCAGTGAATATGTGGGCGCTGAAGCTTTCTTT
NA,NA,TRBJ1-1,TRBV7-9,CASSPTGGNTEAFF,TGTGCCAGCAGCCCGACTGGGGGAAACACTGAAGCTTTCTTT
NA,NA,TRBJ2-7,TRBV7-9,CASGGTADYEQYF,TGTGCCAGCGGGGGGACAGCTGACTACGAGCAGTACTTC
NA,NA,TRBJ2-3,TRBV4-2,CASSQGAGPTDTQYF,TGTGCCAGCAGCCAAGGGGCGGGGCCCACAGATACGCAGTATTTT
few,NA,TRBJ2-5,TRBV7-8,CASSYGETQYF,TGTGCCAGCAGCTACGGAGAGACCCAGTACTTC
NA,TRBD2,TRBJ2-7,TRBV4-2,CASSQDGARGAYEQYF,TGTGCCAGCAGCCAAGATGGGGCTCGGGGGGCCTACGAGCAGTACTTC
few,NA,TRBJ1-1,TRBV13,CASSFRGPSGAFF,TGTGCCAGCAGCTTTAGAGGACCATCAGGAGCTTTCTTT
NA,NA,TRBJ1-2,TRBV18,CASSQRGAGGYTF,TGTGCCAGCTCACAACGGGGGGCTGGGGGCTACACCTTC
NA,NA,TRBJ1-2,TRBV7-9,CASSPRQISYGYTF,TGTGCCAGCAGCCCACGACAGATCTCCTATGGCTACACCTTC
NA,TRBD1,TRBJ2-1,TRBV27,CASSPGTVHNEQFF,TGTGCCAGCAGTCCCGGGACAGTTCACAATGAGCAGTTCTTC
NA,TRBD2,TRBJ2-7,TRBV4-1,CASSQRSSGPSYEQYF,TGCGCCAGCAGCCAACGATCTAGCGGACCCTCCTACGAGCAGTACTTC
few,NA,TRBJ2-5,TRBV9,CASSPGTVGTQETQYF,TGTGCCAGCAGCCCAGGGACTGTGGGTACCCAAGAGACCCAGTACTTC
NA,TRBD1,TRBJ2-7,TRBV29-1,CSVRDRGPYEQYF,TGCAGCGTCCGGGACAGGGGGCCCTACGAGCAGTACTTC